The 21 T cell receptor beta chains below were found in one sample sequenced in a study of Graves' ophthalmopathy and Graves' hyperthyroidism. Amplified TCR beta CDR3 regions were obtained using RNA transcripts as template. Amplification began with first-round RT-PCR using HTBI primers, then second-round multiplex PCR was performed. TCRdb passed the multiplex PCR reads through MiXCR, listing each CDR3 protein once. Of around 1.1 million distinct CDR3 sequences in the sample, about 40% were seen once. The material sequenced was peripheral blood or thyroid tissue (not recorded which). The receptors derive from an adult man with Graves' hyperthyroidism.

In its sample, this clonotype was seen a few times. This chain uses TRBV28 with TRBJ2-7; tentatively, D is TRBD2 (5 bases). Germline values: CDR1 MDHEN, CDR2 SYDVKM. The length of the CDR3 is 14 residues. Between the trimmed V and J ends, which lost 2 bases and 6 bases, there was a span of 14 bases. CDR3 residues: CASSLDPGSGEQYF. CDR3 bases: TGTGCCAGCAGTTTAGACCCGGGATCTGGCGAGCAGTACTTC. The full variable domain, its missing parts supplied by reference TRBV28 and TRBJ2-7, is DVKVTQSSRYLVKRTGEKVFLECVQDMDHENMFWYRQDPGLGLRLIYFSYDVKMKEKGDIPEGYSVSREKKERFSLILESASTNQTSMYLCASSLDPGSGEQYFGPGTRLTVT.

This clonotype turned up a few times. This chain uses TRBV7-9 with TRBJ1-6; D may be TRBD1 (5 bases). V lost 2 bases and J lost 7, with 12 bases in between. The germline gives CDR1 SEHNR, CDR2 FQNEAQ (reference sequence). The length of the CDR3 is 15 residues. Here the CDR3 DNA reads TGTGCCAGCAGCTTAAGGGGTCAAGAGAATTCACCCCTCCACTTT. This encodes CASSLRGQENSPLHF.

This chain joins TRBV7-9 and TRBJ2-7, with D maybe TRBD2 (7 bases). The germline V gene encodes CDR1 SEHNR and CDR2 FQNEAQ (reference sequence). V lost 6 bases and J 2 bases, leaving 17 bases between the germline ends. This CDR3 region has 15 residues. CDR3 coding DNA: TGTGCCAGCAGGGGGGGGGCAGGGGACACCTACGAGCAGTACTTC. Translating it yields CASRGGAGDTYEQYF. The complete variable domain, with remaining parts taken from reference TRBV7-9 and TRBJ2-7, reads DTGVSQNPRHKITKRGQNVTFRCDPISEHNRLYWYRQTLGQGPEFLTYFQNEAQLEKSRLLSDRFSAERPKGSFSTLEIQRTEQGDSAMYLCASRGGAGDTYEQYFGPGTRLTVT.

This clonotype showed up many times. V and J are TRBV19 and TRBJ1-5; TRBD1 matches 9 bases. Germline trimming cut 3 bases from V and 4 bases from J; bases unmatched to any gene: 7. Per germline, CDR1 LNHDA and CDR2 SQIVND (reference sequence). This CDR3 spans 16 amino acids. The CDR3 is CASSIAPTGGNQPQHF. The CDR3 nucleotides are TGTGCCAGTAGTATTGCTCCGACAGGGGGAAATCAGCCCCAGCATTTT.

This chain joins TRBV7-8 and TRBJ1-1; D may be TRBD1 (6 bases). V gave up 0 bases and J gave up 4 bases, with 12 bases separating them. The CDR3 is 15 residues long. CDR1 and CDR2 from the germline V gene are SGHVS and FQNEAQ. CDR3 region: CASSLARGQATEAFF. The CDR3 DNA reads as TGTGCCAGCAGCTTAGCGCGGGGGCAGGCCACTGAAGCTTTCTTT. Together with reference TRBV7-8 and TRBJ1-1, the CDR3 gives the full variable domain: GAGVSQSPRYKVAKRGQDVALRCDPISGHVSLFWYQQALGQGPEFLTYFQNEAQLDKSGLPSDRFFAERPEGSVSTLKIQRTQQEDSAVYLCASSLARGQATEAFFGQGTRLTVV.

V gene TRBV10-3 combines with J gene TRBJ1-5; no definite D call. Germline CDR1 and CDR2: ENHRY and SYGVKD. CDR3 length equals 15 residues. V shed 8 bases and J shed 3 bases, with 17 bases lying between them. The CDR3, as DNA: TGTGCCATCGGGGAGACTCCAGGTGACAATCAGCCCCAGCATTTT. Protein product: CAIGETPGDNQPQHF.

This clonotype came up many times. V and J are TRBV5-6 and TRBJ1-2; 7 nucleotides match TRBD1. Germline V gene sequence: CDR1 SGHDT, CDR2 YYEEEE. This CDR3 region has 13 residues. V lost 3 bases and J lost 7; bases outside the gene matches: 6. This CDR3 is CASSYATGAGYTF. The CDR3 region has the DNA TGTGCCAGCAGCTACGCAACAGGGGCTGGCTACACCTTC.

This chain connects TRBV7-2 to TRBJ2-7; TRBD2 matches at 15 bases. Germline trimming cut 8 bases from V and 0 bases from J; bases unmatched to any gene: 11. CDR3 size: 18 residues. Germline CDR1 SGHTA, CDR2 FQGNSA. Written as DNA, the CDR3 is TGTGCCAGCTCACCGGGGACTAGCGGGAGGACCAGCTCCTACGAGCAGTACTTC. This sequence encodes CASSPGTSGRTSSYEQYF.

This clonotype was observed a few times. The chain links TRBV5-8 to TRBJ1-5; a possible D gene is TRBD1 (5 bases). Germline assignment: CDR1 SGHTS and CDR2 YDEGEE. This CDR3 has 16 residues. Trimming took 3 bases from V and 4 from J, leaving 17 bases between them. The chain's CDR3 is CASSSLTGDSNQPQHF. The CDR3, as DNA: TGTGCCAGCAGCTCACTCACAGGAGATTCAAATCAGCCCCAGCATTTT.

This sequence joins TRBV29-1 and TRBJ2-5, with unresolved D. The CDR3 runs to 8 residues. Trimming took off 4 bases at V and 11 bases at J, with 5 bases between the two ends. CDR1 is SQVTM, CDR2 ANQGSEA, per germline. The CDR3 DNA follows: TGCAGCGTTGCAGGACAGTACTTC. It translates to CSVAGQYF.

In regard to this clonotype: A read error may be the cause here, since a much bigger clone is one base away. This chain joins TRBV24-1 and TRBJ1-2; D gene unclear. This CDR3 is 14 amino acids long. Between the trimmed V and J ends, which lost 6 bases and 4 bases, there was a span of 14 bases. Germline V gene sequence: CDR1 KGHDR, CDR2 SFDVKD. In DNA form, the CDR3 reads TGTGCCACCAGTATAAGCTCAGTGGGCTATGGCTACACCTTC. Amino acid sequence: CATSISSVGYGYTF.

The sample holds many counts of this clonotype. The chain's CDR3 is CSVELQGSYGYTF. CDR3 DNA sequence: TGCAGCGTAGAATTACAGGGGTCTTATGGCTACACCTTC. V and J are TRBV29-1 and TRBJ1-2; 7 nucleotides line up with TRBD1. The J segment lost 5 bases and the V segment lost 6 bases, leaving 9 bases of the junction unmatched. In germline, CDR1 is SQVTM, CDR2 ANQGSEA. This CDR3 has 13 amino acids. Combining the CDR3 with reference TRBV29-1 and TRBJ1-2 gives the whole variable domain SAVISQKPSRDICQRGTSLTIQCQVDSQVTMMFWYRQQPGQSLTLIATANQGSEATYESGFVIDKFPISRPNLTFSTLTVSNMSPEDSSIYLCSVELQGSYGYTFGSGTRLTVV.

The chain recombines TRBV27 with TRBJ1-1; no clear D. Trimming pared 4 bases from V and 9 bases from J, leaving 6 bases between. CDR3 size: 10 residues. Per germline, CDR1 MNHEY and CDR2 SMNVEV (reference sequence). The CDR3 DNA reads as TGTGCCAGCAGTTACCGACAAGCTTTCTTT. Residues: CASSYRQAFF.

The gene calls are TRBV19 and TRBJ2-7, with 12 nucleotides matching TRBD2. Per the germline V gene, CDR1 is LNHDA and CDR2 is SQIVND (reference sequence). CDR3 length: 16 amino acids. The ends lost 1 base at V and 4 bases at J; junction bases unmatched: 5. The CDR3 here is CASSIARLAGVYEQYF. DNA of the CDR3: TGTGCCAGTAGTATAGCAAGACTAGCGGGAGTGTACGAGCAGTACTTC.

In this sample, this clonotype turned up once. This may stem from a read error, because a much larger clone lies one nucleotide away. The V gene is TRBV19, the J gene TRBJ2-5, with 12 nucleotides matching TRBD1. Germline CDR1 reads LNHDA; CDR2 reads SQIVND (reference sequence). V lost 5 bases to trimming and J lost 4 bases; unmatched junction nucleotides: 11. The CDR3 consists of 17 residues. CDR3 loop: CASSVRGDRGRRETQYF. CDR3 in DNA: TGTGCCAGTAGTGTACGGGGGGACAGGGGGCGCCGAGAGACCCAGTACTTC.

The chain links TRBV19 to TRBJ2-5; 7 bases agree with TRBD1. Germline CDR1 LNHDA, CDR2 SQIVND (reference sequence). Trimming took 5 bases from V and 2 from J; bases not matched to a gene: 14. This CDR3 comprises 17 residues. This CDR3 reads CASSQRGDRVPQETQYF. The CDR3 coding sequence is TGTGCCAGTAGTCAAAGGGGCGACAGGGTCCCTCAAGAGACCCAGTACTTC.

The V call is TRBV25-1, the J call TRBJ1-2; D not certain. Germline CDR1 is MGHDK and CDR2 is SYGVNS. This CDR3 contains 12 residues. The V end was cut by 4 bases, the J end by 6 bases, with 9 bases between. The CDR3 nucleotides read TGTGCCAGCAGTGCCGGGCAGGATGGCTACACCTTC. Translation gives CASSAGQDGYTF.

In regard to this clonotype: The junction differs from germline at one of its ends, possibly a read error. The chain recombines TRBV14 with TRBJ1-2; possible D gene TRBD1, 5 bases. The CDR3 has 12 amino acids. Germline CDR1 SGHDN, CDR2 FVKESK. The CDR3 sequence: CAGSQGTYGYTF. The CDR3, as DNA: TGTGCCGGCAGCCAAGGGACCTATGGCTACACCTTC.

At least ten counts were recorded for this clonotype. The chain joins TRBV24-1 to TRBJ1-5, with 9 bases matching TRBD1. With V trimmed by 10 bases and J by 2 bases, 8 bases remained unmatched. This CDR3 has 15 residues. Germline CDR1 and CDR2: KGHDR and SFDVKD. The CDR3 loop is CATSTGGEGNQPQHF. CDR3 DNA sequence: TGTGCCACGAGCACAGGGGGCGAAGGCAATCAGCCCCAGCATTTT.

In this sample, this clonotype turned up once. This chain joins TRBV29-1 and TRBJ2-7; a possible D gene is TRBD2 (6 bases). The germline V gene encodes CDR1 SQVTM and CDR2 ANQGSEA. Trimming shortened V by 1 base and J by 2 bases, and 12 bases separated the two germline ends. The CDR3 is 14 amino acids. The CDR3 loop reads CSVEGDGGPYEQYF. The CDR3 DNA reads TGCAGCGTTGAAGGAGACGGGGGTCCCTACGAGCAGTACTTC.

This clonotype appeared a few times. The chain is built from TRBV15 and TRBJ1-1; D is uncertain. The V end lost 3 bases, the J end lost 5 bases, and 13 bases lay between the germline ends. The CDR3 extends over 14 amino acids. The V gene's germline CDR1 is LNHNV and CDR2 YYDKDF (reference sequence). The DNA of the CDR3 is TGTGCCACCAGCAGCCCCGGGAGCACGACTGAAGCTTTCTTT. As protein: CATSSPGSTTEAFF.